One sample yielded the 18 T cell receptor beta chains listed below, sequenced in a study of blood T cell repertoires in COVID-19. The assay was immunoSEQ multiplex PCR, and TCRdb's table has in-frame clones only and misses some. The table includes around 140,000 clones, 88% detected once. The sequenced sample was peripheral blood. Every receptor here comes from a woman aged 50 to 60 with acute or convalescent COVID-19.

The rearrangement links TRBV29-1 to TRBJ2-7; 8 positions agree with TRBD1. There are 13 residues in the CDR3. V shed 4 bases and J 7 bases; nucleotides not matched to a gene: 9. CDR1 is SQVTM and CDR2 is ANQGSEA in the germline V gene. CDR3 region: CSVAWQGAREQYF. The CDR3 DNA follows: TGCAGCGTTGCCTGGCAGGGGGCGCGTGAGCAGTACTTC.

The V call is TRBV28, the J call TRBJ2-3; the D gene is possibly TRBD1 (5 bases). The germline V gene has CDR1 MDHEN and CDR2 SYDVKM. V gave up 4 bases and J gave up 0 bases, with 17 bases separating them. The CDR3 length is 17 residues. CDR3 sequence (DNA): TGTGCCAGCAGTTCCCTTGAAGCAGGGCCGAGCACAGATACGCAGTATTTT. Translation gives CASSSLEAGPSTDTQYF.

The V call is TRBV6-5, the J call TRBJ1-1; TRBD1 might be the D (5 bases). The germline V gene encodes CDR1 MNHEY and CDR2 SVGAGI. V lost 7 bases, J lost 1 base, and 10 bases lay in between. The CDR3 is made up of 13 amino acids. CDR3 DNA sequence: TGTGCCAGCATCTCCGGGGGGAACACTGAAGCTTTCTTT. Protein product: CASISGGNTEAFF.

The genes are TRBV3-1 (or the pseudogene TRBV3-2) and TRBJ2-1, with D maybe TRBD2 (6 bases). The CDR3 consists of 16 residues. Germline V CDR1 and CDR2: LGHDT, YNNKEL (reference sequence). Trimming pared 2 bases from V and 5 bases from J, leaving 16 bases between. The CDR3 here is CASSQLWRDSNNEQFF. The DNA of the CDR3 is TGTGCCAGCAGCCAATTATGGCGGGATAGTAACAATGAGCAGTTCTTC.

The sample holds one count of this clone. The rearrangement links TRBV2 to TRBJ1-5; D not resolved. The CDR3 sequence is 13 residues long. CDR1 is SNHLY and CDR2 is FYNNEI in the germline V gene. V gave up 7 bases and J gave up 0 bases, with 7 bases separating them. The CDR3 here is CASNLDSNQPQHF. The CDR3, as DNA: TGTGCCAGCAATCTAGATAGCAATCAGCCCCAGCATTTT.

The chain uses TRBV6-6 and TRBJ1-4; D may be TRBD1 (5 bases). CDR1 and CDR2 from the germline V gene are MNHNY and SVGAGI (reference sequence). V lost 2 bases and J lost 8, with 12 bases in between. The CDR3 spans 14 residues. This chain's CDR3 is CASSYRGREEKLFF. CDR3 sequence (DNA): TGTGCCAGCAGTTACAGGGGCAGGGAAGAAAAACTGTTTTTT.

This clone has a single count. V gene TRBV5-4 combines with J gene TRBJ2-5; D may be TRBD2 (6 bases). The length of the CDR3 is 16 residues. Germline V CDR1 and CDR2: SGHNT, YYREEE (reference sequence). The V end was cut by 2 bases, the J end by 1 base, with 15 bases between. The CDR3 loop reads CASSFLRENFQETQYF. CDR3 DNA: TGTGCCAGCAGCTTTTTGCGGGAAAACTTCCAAGAGACCCAGTACTTC. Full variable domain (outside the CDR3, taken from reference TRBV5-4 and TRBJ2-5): ETGVTQSPTHLIKTRGQQVTLRCSSQSGHNTVSWYQQALGQGPQFIFQYYREEENGRGNFPPRFSGLQFPNYSSELNVNALELDDSALYLCASSFLRENFQETQYFGPGTRLLVL.

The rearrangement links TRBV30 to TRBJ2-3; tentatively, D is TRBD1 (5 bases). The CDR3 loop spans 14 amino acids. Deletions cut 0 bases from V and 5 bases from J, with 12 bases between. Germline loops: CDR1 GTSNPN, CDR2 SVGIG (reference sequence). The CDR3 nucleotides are TGTGCCTGGAGTGTACCAGGGTCGGGAGATACGCAGTATTTT. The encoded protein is CAWSVPGSGDTQYF.

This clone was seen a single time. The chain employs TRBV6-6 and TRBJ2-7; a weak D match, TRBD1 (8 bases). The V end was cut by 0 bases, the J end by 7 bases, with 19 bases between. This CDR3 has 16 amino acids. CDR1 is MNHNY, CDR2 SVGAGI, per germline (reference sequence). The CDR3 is CASSYSPTQGGQEQYF. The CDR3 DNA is TGTGCCAGCAGTTACTCCCCCACACAGGGGGGGCAAGAGCAGTACTTC.

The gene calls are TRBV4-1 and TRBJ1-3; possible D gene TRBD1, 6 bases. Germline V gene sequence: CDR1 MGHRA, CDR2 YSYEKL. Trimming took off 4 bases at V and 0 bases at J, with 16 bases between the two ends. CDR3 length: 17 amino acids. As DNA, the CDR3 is TGCGCCAGCAGCCCAGGATCGGGGGGCATCTCTGGAAACACCATATATTTT. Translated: CASSPGSGGISGNTIYF.

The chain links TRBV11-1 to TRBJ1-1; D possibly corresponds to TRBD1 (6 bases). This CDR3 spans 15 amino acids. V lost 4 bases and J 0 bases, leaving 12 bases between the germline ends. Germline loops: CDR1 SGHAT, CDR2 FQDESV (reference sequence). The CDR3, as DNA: TGTGCCAGCAGCTCGGGACACAGGATGAACACTGAAGCTTTCTTT. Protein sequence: CASSSGHRMNTEAFF.

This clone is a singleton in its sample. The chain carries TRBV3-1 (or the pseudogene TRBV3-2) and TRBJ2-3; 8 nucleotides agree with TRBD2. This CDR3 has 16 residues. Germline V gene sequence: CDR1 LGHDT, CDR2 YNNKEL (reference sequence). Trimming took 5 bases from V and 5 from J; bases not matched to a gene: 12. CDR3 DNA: TGTGCCAGCAGCGCCATGAAACTAGCGGTCCTAGATACGCAGTATTTT. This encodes CASSAMKLAVLDTQYF.

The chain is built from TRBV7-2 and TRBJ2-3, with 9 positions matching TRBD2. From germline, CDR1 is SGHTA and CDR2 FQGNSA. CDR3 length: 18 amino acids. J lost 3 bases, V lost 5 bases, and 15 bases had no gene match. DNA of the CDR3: TGTGCCAGCAGCCCCATCCCCGGGCGGGGGGGCCGAACAGATACGCAGTATTTT. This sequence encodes CASSPIPGRGGRTDTQYF.

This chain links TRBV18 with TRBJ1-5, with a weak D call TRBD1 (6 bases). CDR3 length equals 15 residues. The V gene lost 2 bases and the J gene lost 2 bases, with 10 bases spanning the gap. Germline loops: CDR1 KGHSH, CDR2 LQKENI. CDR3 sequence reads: CASSPNHRGNQPQHF. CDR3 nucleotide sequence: TGTGCCAGCTCACCAAACCACAGGGGCAATCAGCCCCAGCATTTT.

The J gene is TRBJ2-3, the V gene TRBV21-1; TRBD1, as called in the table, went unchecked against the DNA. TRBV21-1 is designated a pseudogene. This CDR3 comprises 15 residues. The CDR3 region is CASSKVGQVPDTQYF. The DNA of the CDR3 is TGTGCCAGCAGCAAAGTTGGGCAGGTACCAGATACGCAGTATTTT.

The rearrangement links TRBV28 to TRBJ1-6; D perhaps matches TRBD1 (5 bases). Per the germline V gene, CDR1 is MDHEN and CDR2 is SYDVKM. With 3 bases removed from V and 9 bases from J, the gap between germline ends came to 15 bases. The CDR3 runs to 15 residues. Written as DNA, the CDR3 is TGTGCCAGCAGTTTGAGTATAACAGGTTCTTCACCCCTCCACTTT. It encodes CASSLSITGSSPLHF.

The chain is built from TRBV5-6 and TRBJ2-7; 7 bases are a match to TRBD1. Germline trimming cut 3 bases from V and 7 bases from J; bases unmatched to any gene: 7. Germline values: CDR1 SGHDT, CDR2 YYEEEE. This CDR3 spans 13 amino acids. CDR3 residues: CASSSGQFGEQYF. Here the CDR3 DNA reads TGTGCCAGCAGCTCGGGACAGTTTGGTGAGCAGTACTTC.

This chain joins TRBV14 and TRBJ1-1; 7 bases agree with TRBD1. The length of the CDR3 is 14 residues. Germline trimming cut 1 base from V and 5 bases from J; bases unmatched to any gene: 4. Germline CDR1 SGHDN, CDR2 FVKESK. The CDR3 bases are TGTGCCAGCAGCCAAGTCCAGGGGGAGACTGAAGCTTTCTTT. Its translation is CASSQVQGETEAFF.